This paragraph covers one T cell receptor beta chain sequence. Its cognate antigen is unknown. The sample is drawn from a study of cytomegalovirus exposure and HLA in healthy donors. Whole-study findings and limits: According to a later analysis, TCR clusters from the first cohort tended to co-occur in the 110 or so validation repertoires. There were around 160 TCR beta chains listed as cytomegalovirus-associated.

This CDR3 has 13 residues. V was trimmed by 3 bases and J by 2 bases, leaving 6 bases between them. In germline, CDR1 is LGHNA, CDR2 YSLEER. The table came from immunoSEQ multiplex PCR; TCRdb's copy has only in-frame clones and leaves some out. The top ten clones hold roughly 1.2% of a sample with 250,000 to 400,000 clones, approximately 86% of them seen once. The sample consisted of PBMCs. This TCR came from a woman younger than 45 in good health and CMV-seropositive. The chain couples TRBV4-3 to TRBJ2-3; D ambiguous. CDR3 sequence reads: CASSHWFTDTQYF. The DNA for the CDR3 is TGCGCCAGCAGCCATTGGTTCACAGATACGCAGTATTTT.